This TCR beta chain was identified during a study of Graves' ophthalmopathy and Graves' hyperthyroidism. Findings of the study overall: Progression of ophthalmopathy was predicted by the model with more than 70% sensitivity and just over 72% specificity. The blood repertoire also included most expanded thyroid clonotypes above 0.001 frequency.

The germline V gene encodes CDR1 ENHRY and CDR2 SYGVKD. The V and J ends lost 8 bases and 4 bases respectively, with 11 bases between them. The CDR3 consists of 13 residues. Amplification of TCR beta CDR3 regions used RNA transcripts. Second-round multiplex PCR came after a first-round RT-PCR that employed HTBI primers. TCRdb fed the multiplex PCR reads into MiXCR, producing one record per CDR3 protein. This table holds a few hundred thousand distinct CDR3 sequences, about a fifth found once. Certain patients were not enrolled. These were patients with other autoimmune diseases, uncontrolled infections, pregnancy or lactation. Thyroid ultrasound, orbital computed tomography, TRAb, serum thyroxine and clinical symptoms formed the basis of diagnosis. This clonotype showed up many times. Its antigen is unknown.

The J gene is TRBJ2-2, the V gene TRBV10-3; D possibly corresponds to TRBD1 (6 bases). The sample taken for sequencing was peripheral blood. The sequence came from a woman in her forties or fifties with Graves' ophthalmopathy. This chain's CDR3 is CAIGTGTTGELFF. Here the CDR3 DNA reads TGTGCCATCGGTACAGGGACCACCGGGGAGCTGTTTTTT.